These 22 T cell receptor beta chains were all obtained from the same sample, sequenced in a study of early T cells in non-severe SARS-CoV-2 infection. MiXCR, applied by TCRdb to the 5' RACE reads, yields one record per CDR3 protein. Of some 59,000 distinct CDR3 sequences listed, roughly a tenth are singletons. The source material was whole blood. All receptors come from an adult who was a healthcare worker with PCR-confirmed SARS-CoV-2 infection or an uninfected control (not recorded which).

The chain links TRBV5-4 to TRBJ2-3; D gene uncertain. The CDR3 spans 14 residues. Germline V lookup: CDR1 SGHNT, CDR2 YYREEE (reference sequence). Trimming left V 4 bases short and J 1 base short, with 10 bases between. The CDR3 protein is CASSNPDRTDTQYF. The DNA of the CDR3 is TGTGCCAGCAGCAATCCTGACCGCACAGATACGCAGTATTTT.

This clonotype was picked up many times. The gene calls are TRBV30 and TRBJ1-6; unclear D gene. Germline CDR1 and CDR2: GTSNPN and SVGIG (reference sequence). The germline V and J ends were trimmed by 2 bases and 0 bases, with 5 bases remaining between them. CDR3 length equals 14 residues. CDR3 coding DNA: TGTGCCTGGAGTTTAGGCTCCTATAATTCACCCCTCCACTTT. Protein sequence: CAWSLGSYNSPLHF.

This clonotype was detected many times. The rearrangement joins TRBV30 to TRBJ1-2; D remains ambiguous. Germline CDR1 and CDR2: GTSNPN and SVGIG (reference sequence). The CDR3 covers 12 residues. The V end was cut by 2 bases, the J end by 4 bases, with 8 bases between. CDR3 loop: CAWSLASYGYTF. Here the CDR3 DNA reads TGTGCCTGGAGTCTGGCCTCCTATGGCTACACCTTC.

The chain has TRBV6-4 and TRBJ2-3; a possible D gene is TRBD1 (5 bases). With 3 bases removed from V and 0 bases from J, the gap between germline ends came to 7 bases. The CDR3 is 14 residues long. Germline V CDR1 and CDR2: MRHNA, SNTAGT. The CDR3: CASSEAGSTDTQYF. CDR3 nucleotides: TGTGCCAGCAGTGAGGCAGGGAGCACAGATACGCAGTATTTT.

This clonotype was recorded at least ten times. This sequence joins TRBV20-1 and TRBJ2-3; D uncertain. V lost 7 bases to trimming and J lost 12 bases, with 20 bases between them. The CDR3 has 12 amino acids. Per germline, CDR1 DFQATT and CDR2 SNEGSKA (reference sequence). The CDR3 DNA reads TGCAGTGTCCGCCCGTGGGCTAGTCATCAGTATTTT. It specifies CSVRPWASHQYF.

This clonotype was picked up one time. The chain has TRBV4-1 and TRBJ1-1; no clear D gene. The germline V gene has CDR1 MGHRA and CDR2 YSYEKL. Deletions cut 7 bases from V and 0 bases from J, with 9 bases between. CDR3 length: 13 residues. The CDR3 region has the DNA TGCGCCAGCACTGAGTGGCTGAACACTGAAGCTTTCTTT. This encodes CASTEWLNTEAFF.

Many counts were recorded for this clonotype. V usage is TRBV24-1 and J usage is TRBJ2-1, with D hard to call. The germline V gene has CDR1 KGHDR and CDR2 SFDVKD. With 3 bases removed from V and 3 bases from J, the gap between germline ends came to 2 bases. The CDR3 is made up of 12 amino acids. CDR3 sequence (DNA): TGTGCCACCAGTGATGGCTACAATGAGCAGTTCTTC. Its translation is CATSDGYNEQFF.

This clonotype appeared a few times. The chain combines TRBV6-6 with TRBJ2-1, with 7 bases aligning to TRBD2. Germline V gene lookup returns CDR1 MNHNY and CDR2 SVGAGI (reference sequence). V was pared by 7 bases and J by 0 bases, with 6 bases of the junction left unmatched. The CDR3 has 15 residues. This CDR3 reads CASTPGGSSYNEQFF. The DNA of the CDR3 is TGTGCCAGCACCCCCGGGGGGAGCTCCTACAATGAGCAGTTCTTC.

This clonotype was picked up many times. V gene TRBV7-3 combines with J gene TRBJ2-5; the match to TRBD1 covers 7 bases. Germline CDR1 is SGHTA and CDR2 is FQGTGA. The length of the CDR3 is 14 residues. V lost 5 bases and J lost 1; bases outside the gene matches: 4. CDR3 sequence: CASSASGGQETQYF. The CDR3 nucleotides read TGTGCCAGCAGCGCATCAGGGGGCCAAGAGACCCAGTACTTC.

There are many counts of this clonotype. The chain couples TRBV18 to TRBJ2-5; D uncertain. Trimming stripped 0 bases from V and 5 bases from J, with 7 bases between. This CDR3 comprises 13 residues. Germline V gene data show CDR1 as KGHSH and CDR2 as LQKENI. The CDR3 sequence is CASSPPGLETQYF. The DNA for the CDR3 is TGTGCCAGCTCACCACCGGGCCTGGAGACCCAGTACTTC.

This clonotype has a handful of counts. The chain has TRBV11-1 and TRBJ2-7; D remains unclear. Trimming left V 2 bases short and J 6 bases short, with 5 bases between. Germline V lookup: CDR1 SGHAT, CDR2 FQDESV (reference sequence). CDR3 length equals 11 residues. The CDR3 here is CASSLFGEQYF. CDR3 DNA sequence: TGTGCCAGCAGCTTATTCGGCGAGCAGTACTTC.

This chain uses TRBV30 with TRBJ1-5, with 7 bases identical to TRBD1. The V and J ends lost 4 bases and 6 bases, in that order; junction bases with no gene match: 3. The CDR3 loop spans 12 amino acids. CDR1 GTSNPN and CDR2 SVGIG come from the germline V gene (reference sequence). The CDR3 loop is CAWNRGRQPQHF. CDR3 DNA sequence: TGTGCCTGGAACAGGGGACGTCAGCCCCAGCATTTT. The full variable domain, rest sourced from reference TRBV30 and TRBJ1-5, is SQTIHQWPATLVQPVGSPLSLECTVEGTSNPNLYWYRQAAGRGLQLLFYSVGIGQISSEVPQNLSASRPQDRQFILSSKKLLLSDSGFYLCAWNRGRQPQHFGDGTRLSIL.

Regarding this clonotype: Being one base from a much bigger clone, this may be a read error. The chain has TRBV5-1 and TRBJ2-2, with a weak D call TRBD2 (5 bases). Per germline, CDR1 SGHRS and CDR2 YFSETQ. This CDR3 has 14 residues. The CDR3 region is CVSSPLTRGGELFF. CDR3 nucleotide sequence: TGCGTCAGCAGCCCCCTGACCCGGGGCGGGGAGCTGTTTTTT.

This clonotype was seen a few times. CDR3 in amino acids: CASSFGQLDSPLHF. The CDR3 region has the DNA TGTGCCAGCAGCTTCGGGCAGTTGGATTCACCCCTCCACTTT. The chain carries TRBV7-9 and TRBJ1-6; D uncertain. The CDR3 runs to 14 residues. Trimming removed 3 bases at V and 8 bases at J, with 11 bases between. The germline V gene encodes CDR1 SEHNR and CDR2 FQNEAQ (reference sequence).

This clonotype was counted a few times. The chain couples TRBV5-6 to TRBJ1-1; D is perhaps TRBD1 (6 bases). The V end was cut by 4 bases, the J end by 1 base, with 17 bases between. The CDR3 is 16 residues long. The germline gives CDR1 SGHDT, CDR2 YYEEEE. DNA of the CDR3: TGTGCCAGCAGCCGGGTAGGGGGTTTAGGGAACACTGAAGCTTTCTTT. This encodes CASSRVGGLGNTEAFF.

This clonotype occurred a few times. This sequence joins TRBV4-1 and TRBJ2-5, with D possibly matching TRBD2 (6 bases). Germline CDR1 MGHRA, CDR2 YSYEKL. This CDR3 region has 17 residues. V was pared by 1 base and J by 0 bases, with 15 bases between. The CDR3 nucleotides are TGCGCCAGCAGCCAAGGATCAGGGACTGGGAACCAAGAGACCCAGTACTTC. Protein sequence: CASSQGSGTGNQETQYF.

This clonotype was counted a few times. This chain links TRBV29-1 with TRBJ2-5, with no clear D. Germline V gene lookup returns CDR1 SQVTM and CDR2 ANQGSEA. V was cut by 4 bases and J by 1 base, with 1 base left in between. This CDR3 comprises 10 residues. The DNA of the CDR3 is TGCAGCGTTGCCCAAGAGACCCAGTACTTC. It translates to CSVAQETQYF.

This sequence joins TRBV29-1 and TRBJ2-5, with 8 bases identical to TRBD1. The CDR3 has 13 residues. Trimming removed 6 bases from V and 1 base from J; junction bases left unmatched: 4. In germline, CDR1 is SQVTM, CDR2 ANQGSEA. CDR3 protein: CSVDRDFQETQYF. As DNA, the CDR3 is TGCAGCGTGGACAGGGATTTCCAAGAGACCCAGTACTTC.

This clonotype was found a few times. The CDR3, as DNA: TGTGCCAGCAGCCAGCGGGGGCAACAGAATGGCTACACCTTC. This sequence encodes CASSQRGQQNGYTF. V gene TRBV12-3 or TRBV12-4 combines with J gene TRBJ1-2; tentative D call: TRBD1 (6 bases). The V end lost 6 bases, the J end lost 6 bases, and 17 bases lay between the germline ends. The length of the CDR3 is 14 residues.

This clonotype was observed many times. The chain recombines TRBV9 with TRBJ2-7, with 7 positions matching TRBD1. J was trimmed by 7 bases and V by 3 bases; bases with no gene match: 7. The CDR3 has 13 amino acids. Germline V gene data show CDR1 as SGDLS and CDR2 as YYNGEE. CDR3 sequence: CASSETGVGEQYF. The CDR3 DNA sequence: TGTGCCAGCAGCGAAACAGGGGTAGGGGAGCAGTACTTC.

This clonotype occurred many times. This rearrangement joins TRBV2 to TRBJ2-1; TRBD2 matches 9 bases. The CDR3 loop spans 14 amino acids. Germline CDR1 is SNHLY and CDR2 is FYNNEI. V was clipped by 8 bases and J by 4 bases; unmatched bases: 6. The CDR3 loop reads CASRGLAGYNEQFF. CDR3 nucleotides: TGTGCCAGCCGAGGGCTAGCGGGGTACAATGAGCAGTTCTTC.

The rearrangement joins TRBV12-3 or TRBV12-4 to TRBJ2-3, with D uncertain. The CDR3 is made up of 12 amino acids. Trimming pared 6 bases from V and 6 bases from J, leaving 10 bases between. In DNA, the CDR3 is TGTGCCAGCAGCCGGTCTTGGGATACGCAGTATTTT. It specifies CASSRSWDTQYF.